Below, 20 T cell receptor beta chains from the same sample are listed, as sequenced in a study of blood T cell repertoires in COVID-19. Method: immunoSEQ multiplex PCR; TCRdb's copy keeps in-frame clones and lacks some. The sample has 250,000 to 300,000 clones, approximately 93% seen once. Sequenced input: peripheral blood. These receptors were taken from a woman aged 30 to 39 with COVID-19, enrolled during active disease.

This clone was observed a single time. The chain has TRBV21-1 and TRBJ2-6; the table gives TRBD1 as D, unverified against the DNA. TRBV21-1 is deemed a pseudogene. The CDR3 spans 18 residues. DNA for the CDR3: TGTGCCAGCAGCAAGCCGGGCAGGGGGGCCTCTGGGGCCAACGTCCTGACTTTC. Its protein product is CASSKPGRGASGANVLTF.

The chain combines TRBV27 with TRBJ1-1; possible D gene TRBD1, 5 bases. The CDR3 length is 14 residues. Trimming took off 2 bases at V and 3 bases at J, with 10 bases between the two ends. Germline V lookup: CDR1 MNHEY, CDR2 SMNVEV (reference sequence). The CDR3 reads CASSLRGGDTEAFF. As DNA, the CDR3 is TGTGCCAGCAGTTTACGGGGCGGGGACACTGAAGCTTTCTTT.

The rearrangement uses TRBV30 and TRBJ1-1; 7 bases fit TRBD1. The length of the CDR3 is 14 residues. Germline lookup yields CDR1 GTSNPN and CDR2 SVGIG (reference sequence). Germline trimming cut 3 bases from V and 3 bases from J; bases unmatched to any gene: 7. This CDR3 is CAWSGRRGDTEAFF. As DNA, the CDR3 is TGTGCCTGGAGCGGACGCAGGGGGGACACTGAAGCTTTCTTT.

This chain uses TRBV6-4 with TRBJ1-5; 7 nucleotides agree with TRBD1. The J segment lost 4 bases and the V segment lost 4 bases, leaving 7 bases of the junction unmatched. Germline CDR1 MRHNA, CDR2 SNTAGT. The CDR3 runs to 15 residues. CDR3 in amino acids: CASSAADRLNQPQHF. CDR3 coding DNA: TGTGCCAGCAGTGCCGCGGACAGGTTAAATCAGCCCCAGCATTTT.

The chain carries TRBV19 and TRBJ1-2, with TRBD1 matching over 9 bases. CDR3 length equals 15 residues. Germline assignment: CDR1 LNHDA and CDR2 SQIVND (reference sequence). V was clipped by 3 bases and J by 4 bases; unmatched bases: 6. The CDR3 spells CASSIEQGASYGYTF. In nucleotides, the CDR3 is TGTGCCAGTAGTATCGAACAGGGGGCTTCCTATGGCTACACCTTC.

The V call is TRBV12-5, the J call TRBJ1-5; tentatively, D is TRBD1 (6 bases). Trimming cost V 2 bases and J 2 bases, with 28 bases left between them. The CDR3 covers 21 residues. From germline, CDR1 is LGHNT and CDR2 FRNRAP. The CDR3 region has the DNA TGTGCTAGTGGTTTGCCCTTTCGGCGGGGGGCGAGGGACGTGGGCAATCAGCCCCAGCATTTT. Its protein product is CASGLPFRRGARDVGNQPQHF.

V is TRBV30 and J is TRBJ2-1; the match to TRBD2 covers 9 bases. The CDR3 loop spans 13 amino acids. V shed 3 bases and J 6 bases; nucleotides not matched to a gene: 3. The germline gives CDR1 GTSNPN, CDR2 SVGIG (reference sequence). The CDR3 coding sequence is TGTGCCTGGAGGGCGGGAGGGGGCAATGAGCAGTTCTTC. Its translation: CAWRAGGGNEQFF.

As concerns this clone: Other DNA sequences within the sample encode an identical CDR3. This chain uses TRBV27 with TRBJ1-2, with D unresolved. Trimming pared 2 bases from V and 1 base from J, leaving 11 bases between. Germline V gives CDR1 MNHEY, CDR2 SMNVEV (reference sequence). The CDR3 is 15 residues long. CDR3 region: CASSLRGLGNYGYTF. Here the CDR3 DNA reads TGTGCCAGCAGTTTACGAGGGCTGGGTAACTATGGCTACACCTTC.

J is TRBJ1-1 and V is TRBV7-9; the match to TRBD1 covers 7 bases. Germline loops: CDR1 SEHNR, CDR2 FQNEAQ (reference sequence). Germline trimming cut 1 base from V and 4 bases from J; bases unmatched to any gene: 9. The CDR3 extends over 16 amino acids. As DNA, the CDR3 is TGTGCCAGCAGCTTAGTGACAGGGAGTTGGATCACTGAAGCTTTCTTT. Translated, it gives CASSLVTGSWITEAFF.

The chain employs TRBV24-1 and TRBJ2-7; D call uncertain. The V and J ends lost 2 bases and 1 base respectively, with 14 bases between them. This CDR3 contains 16 residues. Germline loops: CDR1 KGHDR, CDR2 SFDVKD. As DNA, the CDR3 is TGTGCCACCAGTGATTCCTCTACCCGAGGTTCCTACGAGCAGTACTTC. Amino acid sequence: CATSDSSTRGSYEQYF.

Here the CDR3 reads CASSIGGSATEAFF. CDR3 nucleotide sequence: TGTGCCAGTAGTATTGGCGGGTCCGCCACTGAAGCTTTCTTT. The chain joins TRBV19 to TRBJ1-1, with D unresolved. Between the trimmed V and J ends, which lost 3 bases and 4 bases, there was a span of 12 bases. Germline loops: CDR1 LNHDA, CDR2 SQIVND (reference sequence). The CDR3 sequence is 14 residues long.

The gene calls are TRBV27 and TRBJ1-5; TRBD1 might be the D (5 bases). The CDR3 loop spans 17 amino acids. Trimming left V 1 base short and J 4 bases short, with 17 bases between. Germline CDR1 and CDR2: MNHEY and SMNVEV (reference sequence). The CDR3 DNA sequence: TGTGCCAGCAGTTTATTACCCGGCCAGGGAGGTAATCAGCCCCAGCATTTT. Amino acid sequence: CASSLLPGQGGNQPQHF.

The rearrangement uses TRBV2 and TRBJ2-1; 9 bases agree with TRBD2. Germline V CDR1 and CDR2: SNHLY, FYNNEI. The CDR3 spans 13 residues. With 2 bases clipped from V and 9 bases from J, the junction kept 2 bases outside the gene matches. The CDR3, as DNA: TGTGCCAGCAGTGAAATGACTAGCGGTGAGCAGTTCTTC. Its translation is CASSEMTSGEQFF.

The rearrangement links TRBV9 to TRBJ2-4; TRBD1 matches 8 bases. CDR3 length: 16 amino acids. In germline, CDR1 is SGDLS, CDR2 YYNGEE. V trimming: 0 bases; J trimming: 6 bases; junction bases outside the gene matches: 8. The CDR3: CASSVGGQGSGNIQYF. CDR3 nucleotide sequence: TGTGCCAGCAGCGTAGGAGGACAGGGATCGGGAAACATTCAGTACTTC.

The chain uses TRBV10-3 and TRBJ2-5, with 12 bases that match TRBD1. Trimming took 8 bases from V and 4 from J; bases not matched to a gene: 2. This CDR3 has 13 residues. Germline CDR1 and CDR2: ENHRY and SYGVKD. CDR3 in DNA: TGTGCCATCGGGACAGGGGGCGCAGAGACCCAGTACTTC. This sequence encodes CAIGTGGAETQYF.

V usage is TRBV30 and J usage is TRBJ1-1; D call uncertain. Germline V lookup: CDR1 GTSNPN, CDR2 SVGIG (reference sequence). Deletions cut 2 bases from V and 0 bases from J, with 4 bases between. The CDR3 has 12 residues. Here the CDR3 DNA reads TGTGCCTGGAGTATAGTGAACACTGAAGCTTTCTTT. Translating gives CAWSIVNTEAFF.

The chain carries TRBV27 and TRBJ1-4; the D is unclear. The germline CDR1 and CDR2 sequences are MNHEY and SMNVEV (reference sequence). Trimming stripped 5 bases from V and 3 bases from J, with 16 bases between. This CDR3 region has 16 residues. Here the CDR3 reads CASSPQHSRANEKLFF. The CDR3 DNA follows: TGTGCCAGCAGTCCTCAGCACAGCCGTGCTAATGAAAAACTGTTTTTT. The complete variable domain, with remaining parts taken from reference TRBV27 and TRBJ1-4, reads EAQVTQNPRYLITVTGKKLTVTCSQNMNHEYMSWYRQDPGLGLRQIYYSMNVEVTDKGDVPEGYKVSRKEKRNFPLILESPSPNQTSLYFCASSPQHSRANEKLFFGSGTQLSVL.

V is TRBV10-3 and J is TRBJ1-2; D is perhaps TRBD1 (5 bases). In germline, CDR1 is ENHRY, CDR2 SYGVKD. The CDR3 covers 15 residues. Trimming cost V 5 bases and J 6 bases, with 19 bases left between them. The CDR3 DNA reads as TGTGCCATCAGTCCTTCGGGCAGGGAAGGACATGGCTACACCTTC. It is translated as CAISPSGREGHGYTF.

The chain carries TRBV7-9 and TRBJ2-5; 9 positions agree with TRBD1. This CDR3 has 15 residues. Germline V gene lookup returns CDR1 SEHNR and CDR2 FQNEAQ (reference sequence). The V and J ends lost 8 bases and 2 bases, in that order; junction bases with no gene match: 9. The CDR3 loop is CASGQGLLKQETQYF. In DNA form, the CDR3 reads TGTGCCAGCGGACAGGGGCTCCTCAAGCAAGAGACCCAGTACTTC.

On this clone: Additional DNA sequences in this sample encode the identical CDR3. The chain carries TRBV12-3 or TRBV12-4 and TRBJ2-5, with TRBD1 as a possible D gene (6 bases). This CDR3 contains 13 residues. V was shortened by 1 base and J by 5 bases, with 8 bases between the two germline ends. CDR3 loop: CASSLGGQETQYF. In DNA, the CDR3 is TGTGCCAGCAGTTTAGGGGGGCAGGAGACCCAGTACTTC.